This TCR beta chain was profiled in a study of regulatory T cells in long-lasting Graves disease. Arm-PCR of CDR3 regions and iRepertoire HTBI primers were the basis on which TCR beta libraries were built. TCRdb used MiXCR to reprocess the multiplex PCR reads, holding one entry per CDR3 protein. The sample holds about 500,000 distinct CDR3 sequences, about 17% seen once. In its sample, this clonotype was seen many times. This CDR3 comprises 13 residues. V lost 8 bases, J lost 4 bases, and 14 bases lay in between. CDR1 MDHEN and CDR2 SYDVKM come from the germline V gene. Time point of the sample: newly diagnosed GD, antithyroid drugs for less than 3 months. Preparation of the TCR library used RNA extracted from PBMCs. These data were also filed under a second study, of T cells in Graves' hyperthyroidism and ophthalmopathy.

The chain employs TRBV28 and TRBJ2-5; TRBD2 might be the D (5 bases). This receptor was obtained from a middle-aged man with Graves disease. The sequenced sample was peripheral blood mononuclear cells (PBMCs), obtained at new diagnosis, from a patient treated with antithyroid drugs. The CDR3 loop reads CASRVAKGETQYF. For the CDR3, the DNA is TGTGCCAGCCGTGTAGCGAAAGGAGAGACCCAGTACTTC.